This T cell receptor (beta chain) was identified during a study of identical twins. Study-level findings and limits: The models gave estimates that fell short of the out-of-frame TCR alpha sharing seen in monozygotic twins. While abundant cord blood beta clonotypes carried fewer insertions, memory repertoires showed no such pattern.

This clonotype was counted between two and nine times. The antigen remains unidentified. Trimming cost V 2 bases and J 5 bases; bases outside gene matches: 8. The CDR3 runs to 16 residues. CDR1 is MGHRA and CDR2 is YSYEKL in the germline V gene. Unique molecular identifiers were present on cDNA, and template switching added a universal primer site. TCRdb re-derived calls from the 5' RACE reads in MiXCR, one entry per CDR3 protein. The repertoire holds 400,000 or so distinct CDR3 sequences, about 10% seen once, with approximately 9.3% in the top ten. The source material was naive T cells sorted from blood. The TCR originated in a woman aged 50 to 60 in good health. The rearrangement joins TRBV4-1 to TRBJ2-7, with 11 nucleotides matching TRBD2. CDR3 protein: CASSQTPSGRTHEQYF. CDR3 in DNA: TGCGCCAGCAGCCAAACTCCTAGCGGGAGGACCCACGAGCAGTACTTC.